The next 11 T cell receptor beta chains were all read from a single sample in a study of monozygotic twins with inflammatory bowel disease. With the 5' RACE reads reprocessed, TCRdb shows one record per CDR3 protein and no DNA. This sample lists more than 100,000 distinct CDR3 sequences; its ten largest clones have 1.5% to 2%. The specimen was blood. Receptors were obtained from a human donor with ulcerative colitis or Crohn's disease, or a healthy co-twin of an affected twin (not recorded which).

The chain uses TRBV11-2 and TRBJ2-2; the D gene TCRdb calls, TRBD1, cannot be checked with no DNA. The CDR3 spans 15 residues. CDR1 and CDR2 from the germline V gene are SGHAT and FQNNGV. This CDR3 reads CASSLIRGNTGELFF.

This sequence joins TRBV28 and TRBJ1-5; TCRdb indicates TRBD1, and absent DNA this call remains unverified. The germline V gene encodes CDR1 MDHEN and CDR2 SYDVKM. The CDR3 has 15 residues. CDR3 loop: CASTPGTGGNQPQHF.

The chain recombines TRBV30 with TRBJ2-7; TCRdb gives TRBD1 as the D gene, but with no DNA this cannot be confirmed. The CDR3 covers 14 residues. The germline CDR1 and CDR2 sequences are GTSNPN and SVGIG (reference sequence). CDR3: CAWRAVGHLYEQYF.

CDR3 loop: CASSDTGSPLHF. The V call is TRBV11-2, the J call TRBJ1-6. Germline CDR1 reads SGHAT; CDR2 reads FQNNGV. This CDR3 is 12 amino acids long.

The chain joins TRBV11-2 to TRBJ2-3; the TRBD2 assignment by TCRdb is unverifiable without DNA. The CDR3 consists of 18 residues. Germline CDR1 reads SGHAT; CDR2 reads FQNNGV. This CDR3 reads CASSLLAGGGFYADTQYF.

The chain employs TRBV28 and TRBJ1-4. Germline V lookup: CDR1 MDHEN, CDR2 SYDVKM. The CDR3 extends over 14 amino acids. The CDR3 region is CASSLDEKGEKLFF.

The gene calls are TRBV30 and TRBJ2-3; without DNA, the TCRdb call of TRBD2 cannot be checked. Germline V gene data show CDR1 as GTSNPN and CDR2 as SVGIG (reference sequence). CDR3 size: 15 residues. The CDR3 is CAWTGLAGFTDTQYF.

This chain links TRBV19 with TRBJ2-1; the TRBD2 assignment by TCRdb is unverifiable without DNA. CDR1 and CDR2 (germline): LNHDA, SQIVND (reference sequence). This CDR3 is 11 amino acids long. The CDR3 protein is CASWEGNEQFF.

The chain recombines TRBV19 with TRBJ1-1; checking the TCRdb D call of TRBD1 is not possible without DNA. CDR1 and CDR2 from the germline V gene are LNHDA and SQIVND (reference sequence). The CDR3 is 12 amino acids. The CDR3 protein is CASSFRTAEAFF.

The chain joins TRBV20-1 to TRBJ2-5; TCRdb calls TRBD1, which cannot be checked without DNA. The CDR3 extends over 14 amino acids. Germline CDR1 reads DFQATT; CDR2 reads SNEGSKA (reference sequence). The CDR3 is CSAPPRQGTATQYF.

The rearrangement uses TRBV6-4 and TRBJ2-7; TCRdb picks TRBD2, but there is no DNA to check that call. In germline, CDR1 is MRHNA, CDR2 SNTAGT. This CDR3 has 15 residues. This CDR3 is CASSRQAGELYEQYF.